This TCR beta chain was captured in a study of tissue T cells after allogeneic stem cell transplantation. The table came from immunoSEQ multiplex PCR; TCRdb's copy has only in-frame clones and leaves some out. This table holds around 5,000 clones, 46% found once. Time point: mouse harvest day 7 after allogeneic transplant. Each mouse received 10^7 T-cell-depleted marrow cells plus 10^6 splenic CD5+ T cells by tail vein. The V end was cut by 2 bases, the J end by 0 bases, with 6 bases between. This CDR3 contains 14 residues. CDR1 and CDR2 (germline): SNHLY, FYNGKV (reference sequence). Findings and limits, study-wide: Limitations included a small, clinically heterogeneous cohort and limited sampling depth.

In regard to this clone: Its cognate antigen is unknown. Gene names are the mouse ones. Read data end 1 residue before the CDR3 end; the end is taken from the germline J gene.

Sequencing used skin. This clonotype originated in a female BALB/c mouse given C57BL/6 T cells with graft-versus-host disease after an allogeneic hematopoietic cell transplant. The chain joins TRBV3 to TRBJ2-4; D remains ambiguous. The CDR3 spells CASSLRGSQNTLYF. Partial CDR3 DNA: TGTGCCAGCAGCTTACGGGGTAGTCAAAACACCTTGTAC.